A single sample is the source of the 16 T cell receptor beta chains below, sequenced in a study of blood T cell repertoires in COVID-19. The assay was immunoSEQ multiplex PCR, and TCRdb's table has in-frame clones only and misses some. The table lists 230,000 or so clones, 81% of them singletons, with around 7.5% in the top ten. Sequences were obtained from peripheral blood. The receptor source for this set is an elderly woman with COVID-19, enrolled during active disease.

This chain uses TRBV30 with TRBJ1-1, with a weak D call TRBD1 (6 bases). The CDR3 length is 12 residues. Germline values: CDR1 GTSNPN, CDR2 SVGIG (reference sequence). V was trimmed by 5 bases and J by 5 bases, leaving 12 bases between them. CDR3 DNA sequence: TGTGCCTGGGCAGGGGTTCGGACTGAAGCTTTCTTT. The encoded protein is CAWAGVRTEAFF.

This clone was detected once. The chain employs TRBV11-2 and TRBJ1-4; D not certain. Trimming removed 3 bases from V and 0 bases from J, with 8 bases in between. In germline, CDR1 is SGHAT, CDR2 FQNNGV. This CDR3 is 15 amino acids long. CDR3 DNA sequence: TGTGCCAGCAGCTTCGGTCATGCAACTAATGAAAAACTGTTTTTT. This codes for CASSFGHATNEKLFF.

This clone was recorded a few times. CDR3 coding DNA: TGTGCCAGCAGTGAGACGGGATGGGACATTCAGTACTTC. Translating it yields CASSETGWDIQYF. The J gene is TRBJ2-4, the V gene TRBV2, with a tentative D call TRBD2 (5 bases). Trimming removed 3 bases from V and 8 bases from J, with 11 bases in between. There are 13 residues in the CDR3. The germline V gene has CDR1 SNHLY and CDR2 FYNNEI.

V is TRBV7-6 and J is TRBJ2-7; TRBD1 aligns across 8 bases. Trimming removed 4 bases from V and 4 bases from J; junction bases left unmatched: 9. Germline V gene sequence: CDR1 SGHVS, CDR2 FNYEAQ. The CDR3 has 15 residues. The CDR3 DNA is TGTGCCAGCAGCTCCCAGCAGGGGGCATCTTACGAGCAGTACTTC. Its protein product is CASSSQQGASYEQYF.

The V call is TRBV11-2, the J call TRBJ1-1; D is undetermined. V was cut by 1 base and J by 4 bases, with 10 bases left in between. Germline CDR1 and CDR2: SGHAT and FQNNGV. CDR3 length equals 14 residues. CDR3 amino acids: CASSLGRTLTEAFF. In DNA, the CDR3 is TGTGCCAGCAGCTTAGGGAGGACCCTCACTGAAGCTTTCTTT.

CDR3 in amino acids: CASSSSLEQYF. The CDR3 DNA is TGTGCCAGCAGCTCCTCCTTGGAGCAGTACTTC. This chain connects TRBV3-1 (or the pseudogene TRBV3-2) to TRBJ2-7; D gene uncertain. Between the trimmed V and J ends, which lost 5 bases and 7 bases, there was a span of 9 bases. Germline CDR1 LGHDT, CDR2 YNNKEL (reference sequence). The length of the CDR3 is 11 residues.

This chain links TRBV7-2 with TRBJ2-5, with TRBD2 matching 7 bases. V shed 0 bases, J shed 5 bases, and the junction held 0 bases outside the gene matches. The germline CDR1 and CDR2 sequences are SGHTA and FQGNSA. The CDR3 extends over 13 amino acids. In DNA form, the CDR3 reads TGTGCCAGCAGCTTAGCGGGGGGGGAGACCCAGTACTTC. It translates to CASSLAGGETQYF.

The V gene is TRBV6-5, the J gene TRBJ2-7; no reliable D call. From germline, CDR1 is MNHEY and CDR2 SVGAGI. V dropped 9 bases and J dropped 5 bases, with 11 bases sitting between them. The CDR3 totals 11 residues. CDR3 coding DNA: TGTGCCAGTGACCAGGCGCACGAGCAGTACTTC. It encodes CASDQAHEQYF.

The count of this clone is one. The chain has TRBV3-1 (or the pseudogene TRBV3-2) and TRBJ1-5; 8 nucleotides line up with TRBD1. There are 15 residues in the CDR3. V lost 2 bases, J lost 4 bases, and 4 bases stayed unmatched. CDR1 and CDR2 from the germline V gene are LGHDT and YNNKEL (reference sequence). CDR3 nucleotide sequence: TGTGCCAGCAGCCAAACGGACAGGGCTAATCAGCCCCAGCATTTT. It codes for CASSQTDRANQPQHF.

The rearrangement links TRBV7-3 to TRBJ2-3; 9 positions match TRBD1. The V and J ends lost 1 base and 2 bases, in that order; junction bases with no gene match: 1. CDR1 is SGHTA and CDR2 is FQGTGA in the germline V gene. CDR3 length: 15 residues. The CDR3 reads CASSLIQGATDTQYF. DNA for the CDR3: TGTGCCAGCAGCTTAATACAGGGGGCCACAGATACGCAGTATTTT.

In this sample, this clone turned up a few times. The CDR3: CASSYGTGGGNTEAFF. In DNA, the CDR3 is TGTGCCAGCAGTTACGGCACAGGGGGGGGAAACACTGAAGCTTTCTTT. The chain is built from TRBV6-6 and TRBJ1-1, with TRBD1 matching over 8 bases. Germline assignment: CDR1 MNHNY and CDR2 SVGAGI (reference sequence). V lost 2 bases and J lost 2; bases outside the gene matches: 7. The CDR3 length is 16 residues.

The chain has TRBV6-5 and TRBJ1-6; 9 nucleotides match TRBD1. There are 15 residues in the CDR3. Germline values: CDR1 MNHEY, CDR2 SVGAGI. V shed 7 bases, J shed 10 bases, and the junction held 11 bases outside the gene matches. CDR3 coding DNA: TGTGCCAGCAAAAACCTGGGACAGGGAGGCTCACCCCTCCACTTT. It encodes CASKNLGQGGSPLHF.

This clone came up a few times. The chain has TRBV2 and TRBJ2-1; 8 bases match TRBD2. Losses at the gene ends were 6 bases for V and 6 bases for J; bases not matched to a gene: 10. Per germline, CDR1 SNHLY and CDR2 FYNNEI. The CDR3 runs 15 residues. For the CDR3, the DNA is TGTGCCAGCAGCAAGACGGGGGGGCTGGTCAATGAGCAGTTCTTC. Translation: CASSKTGGLVNEQFF.

The V gene is TRBV25-1, the J gene TRBJ2-7; D unresolved. The CDR3 runs 12 residues. Germline lookup yields CDR1 MGHDK and CDR2 SYGVNS. The V end lost 3 bases, the J end lost 5 bases, and 8 bases lay between the germline ends. CDR3 in DNA: TGTGCCAGCAGTGAGAACTTTAACGAGCAGTACTTC. Translating it yields CASSENFNEQYF.

J is TRBJ1-3 and V is TRBV30, with D possibly being TRBD1 (6 bases). Trimming took 1 base from V and 4 from J, leaving 17 bases between them. The CDR3 has 16 residues. Germline lookup yields CDR1 GTSNPN and CDR2 SVGIG (reference sequence). This CDR3 is CAWSALPTGPGNTIYF. The CDR3 DNA reads as TGTGCCTGGAGTGCCCTCCCTACAGGGCCCGGAAACACCATATATTTT.

The V call is TRBV11-2, the J call TRBJ1-6; 7 bases map to TRBD1. J was trimmed by 10 bases and V by 1 base; bases with no gene match: 10. The CDR3 extends over 16 amino acids. Germline V lookup: CDR1 SGHAT, CDR2 FQNNGV. CDR3 protein: CASSLGGQPKDSPLHF. CDR3 DNA: TGTGCCAGCAGCTTAGGGGGACAGCCGAAGGACTCACCCCTCCACTTT.